Shown below are 23 T cell receptor beta chains from a single sample sequenced in a study of T-cell reconstitution after alpha-beta-depleted transplantation in children. Unique molecular identifiers were incorporated when the TCRbeta library was constructed. MiXCR, run by TCRdb on the PCR reads, gives a single entry per CDR3 protein. The sample contains more than 90,000 distinct CDR3 sequences, about a tenth of which appear only once. This specimen was PBMCs, taken before TCRalphabeta/CD19-depleted stem cell transplant. Source of these receptors: a boy younger than 10 with acute lymphoblastic leukemia, due to receive a stem cell transplant.

The J gene is TRBJ1-3, the V gene TRBV29-1; TRBD1 might be the D (5 bases). Germline CDR1 is SQVTM and CDR2 is ANQGSEA. The CDR3 runs to 12 residues. Between the trimmed V and J ends, which lost 7 bases and 4 bases, there was a span of 11 bases. As DNA, the CDR3 is TGCAGCGCCCTTCGGGGGGGAAACACCATATATTTT. Protein sequence: CSALRGGNTIYF.

The gene calls are TRBV19 and TRBJ2-5, with 7 nucleotides matching TRBD1. The ends lost 5 bases at V and 5 bases at J; junction bases unmatched: 11. This CDR3 comprises 15 residues. Germline loops: CDR1 LNHDA, CDR2 SQIVND (reference sequence). DNA for the CDR3: TGTGCCAGTAGTTACACGGGACAGTTGAGGGAGACCCAGTACTTC. Translation: CASSYTGQLRETQYF.

In this sample, this clonotype turned up many times. The chain combines TRBV6-5 with TRBJ2-2; D unclear. CDR1 is MNHEY and CDR2 is SVGAGI in the germline V gene. This CDR3 is built from 14 residues. Between the trimmed V and J ends, which lost 10 bases and 5 bases, there was a span of 17 bases. The CDR3 is CATTRSVWTGELFF. CDR3 in DNA: TGTGCCACCACTCGGTCTGTCTGGACCGGGGAGCTGTTTTTT.

This clonotype was observed many times. The chain employs TRBV6-5 and TRBJ2-1; 12 bases fit TRBD1. Trimming removed 6 bases from V and 5 bases from J; junction bases left unmatched: 11. Germline CDR1 MNHEY, CDR2 SVGAGI. The CDR3 runs to 17 residues. The DNA for the CDR3 is TGTGCCAGCAGACCCCGGGACAGGGGGCAGGGTGACAATGAGCAGTTCTTC. It encodes CASRPRDRGQGDNEQFF.

This clonotype came up many times. The gene calls are TRBV6-1 and TRBJ1-3; D ambiguous. CDR3 length equals 16 residues. V was trimmed by 5 bases and J by 0 bases, leaving 14 bases between them. Per germline, CDR1 MNHNS and CDR2 SASEGT. The CDR3 DNA reads TGTGCCAGCAGTCCCTCCCCGGCCGGCTCTGGAAACACCATATATTTT. Translated, it gives CASSPSPAGSGNTIYF.

This clonotype was picked up a small number of times. The chain carries TRBV25-1 and TRBJ2-3; 9 bases line up with TRBD1. The length of the CDR3 is 18 residues. CDR1 is MGHDK and CDR2 is SYGVNS in the germline V gene. V lost 3 bases to trimming and J lost 1 base; unmatched junction nucleotides: 11. This chain's CDR3 is CASSDGDQGTGRTDTQYF. The CDR3 nucleotides are TGTGCCAGCAGTGATGGGGATCAGGGGACAGGGCGCACAGATACGCAGTATTTT. The variable domain in full, completed from reference TRBV25-1 and TRBJ2-3, reads EADIYQTPRYLVIGTGKKITLECSQTMGHDKMYWYQQDPGMELHLIHYSYGVNSTEKGDLSSESTVSRIRTEHFPLTLESARPSHTSQYLCASSDGDQGTGRTDTQYFGPGTRLTVL.

V is TRBV5-1 and J is TRBJ2-7; 12 bases fit TRBD2. Germline V gene sequence: CDR1 SGHRS, CDR2 YFSETQ. V shed 3 bases, J shed 6 bases, and the junction held 10 bases outside the gene matches. The CDR3 is made up of 16 amino acids. This CDR3 is CASSYRTSGTPGEQYF. The CDR3, as DNA: TGCGCCAGCAGCTATCGGACTAGCGGGACCCCTGGCGAGCAGTACTTC. Full variable domain (remainder filled in from reference TRBV5-1 and TRBJ2-7): KAGVTQTPRYLIKTRGQQVTLSCSPISGHRSVSWYQQTPGQGLQFLFEYFSETQRNKGNFPGRFSGRQFSNSRSEMNVSTLELGDSALYLCASSYRTSGTPGEQYFGPGTRLTVT.

This clonotype was detected many times. The V gene is TRBV7-2, the J gene TRBJ2-3; 7 bases line up with TRBD1. Losses at the gene ends were 5 bases for V and 9 bases for J; bases not matched to a gene: 17. This CDR3 region has 16 residues. Germline loops: CDR1 SGHTA, CDR2 FQGNSA. The CDR3 nucleotides are TGTGCCAGCAGCCCCGGCCTCCGAACAGGGGTAGGAACGCAGTATTTT. It encodes CASSPGLRTGVGTQYF.

The J gene is TRBJ2-3, the V gene TRBV2; maybe TRBD2 (5 bases). The germline CDR1 and CDR2 sequences are SNHLY and FYNNEI. CDR3 size: 13 residues. V was shortened by 8 bases and J by 6 bases, with 15 bases between the two germline ends. Written as DNA, the CDR3 is TGTGCCAGCGGACTTATTCTTACGGATACGCAGTATTTT. Amino acid sequence: CASGLILTDTQYF.

In its sample, this clonotype was seen a few times. Germline and junction disagree at one end, which may indicate a read error. This rearrangement joins TRBV5-4 to TRBJ2-3, with 10 bases lining up with TRBD1. The CDR3 is 12 residues long. Germline-derived CDR1 and CDR2 are SGHNT and YYREEE (reference sequence). This CDR3 is CASSSPGTGEIF. DNA for the CDR3: TGTGCCAGCAGCTCGCCTGGGACAGGGGAGATTTTT.

V and J are TRBV10-1 and TRBJ2-5; either TRBD1 or TRBD2 may supply D (5 bases each). This CDR3 contains 13 residues. Trimming took 5 bases from V and 6 from J, leaving 13 bases between them. Per germline, CDR1 WNHNN and CDR2 SYGVQD (reference sequence). Written as DNA, the CDR3 is TGCGCCAGCAGTAGGGGAAGGGAGAAGACCCAGTACTTC. Amino acids: CASSRGREKTQYF.

This CDR3 reads CASSLQVGNEQFF. The CDR3 DNA reads as TGTGCCAGCTCACTACAAGTGGGGAATGAGCAGTTCTTC. The V and J genes are TRBV18 and TRBJ2-1; D gene ambiguous. The CDR3 runs 13 residues. CDR1 is KGHSH and CDR2 is LQKENI in the germline V gene. Trimming stripped 4 bases from V and 7 bases from J, with 11 bases between.

This clonotype was recorded at least ten times. The gene calls are TRBV5-5 and TRBJ2-1; 8 bases are shared with TRBD2. With 0 bases clipped from V and 5 bases from J, the junction kept 10 bases outside the gene matches. The CDR3 extends over 17 amino acids. Germline assignment: CDR1 SGHKS and CDR2 YYEKEE (reference sequence). The chain's CDR3 is CASSLGTSFVGDNEQFF. DNA of the CDR3: TGTGCCAGCAGCTTGGGGACTAGCTTTGTTGGTGACAATGAGCAGTTCTTC. The full variable domain, in which reference TRBV5-5 and TRBJ2-1 provide the parts outside the CDR3, is DAGVTQSPTHLIKTRGQQVTLRCSPISGHKSVSWYQQVLGQGPQFIFQYYEKEERGRGNFPDRFSARQFPNYSSELNVNALLLGDSALYLCASSLGTSFVGDNEQFFGPGTRLTVL.

This clonotype was counted at least ten times. The J gene is TRBJ1-1, the V gene TRBV6-1; 8 nucleotides align to TRBD1. Germline lookup yields CDR1 MNHNS and CDR2 SASEGT. This CDR3 region has 13 residues. Losses at the gene ends were 6 bases for V and 5 bases for J; bases not matched to a gene: 5. CDR3 in amino acids: CASSKDRVTEAFF. CDR3 in DNA: TGTGCCAGCAGCAAGGACAGGGTGACTGAAGCTTTCTTT.

This clonotype occurred many times. The chain couples TRBV5-1 to TRBJ1-2; maybe TRBD1 (5 bases). The V end was cut by 4 bases, the J end by 3 bases, with 13 bases between. This CDR3 comprises 14 residues. The V gene's germline CDR1 is SGHRS and CDR2 YFSETQ. Written as DNA, the CDR3 is TGCGCCAGCAGCGTGAAGGGGACGGACTATGGCTACACCTTC. It codes for CASSVKGTDYGYTF.

The chain recombines TRBV7-3 with TRBJ2-3, with D possibly called TRBD1 or TRBD2 (5 bases each). The CDR3 is 15 amino acids. Trimming shortened V by 2 bases and J by 2 bases, and 11 bases separated the two germline ends. Germline V gene lookup returns CDR1 SGHTA and CDR2 FQGTGA. In DNA, the CDR3 is TGTGCCAGCAGCTTAGTGGGACCTAACACAGATACGCAGTATTTT. This translates into CASSLVGPNTDTQYF.

The V gene is TRBV29-1, the J gene TRBJ2-7; 8 nucleotides agree with TRBD1. The germline gives CDR1 SQVTM, CDR2 ANQGSEA. The junction had 11 bases not matched to a gene; V was cut back by 6 bases and J by 4 bases. This CDR3 contains 14 residues. CDR3 in DNA: TGCAGCGTCCTGGACAGGGAAGGTCCTTACGAGCAGTACTTC. Protein: CSVLDREGPYEQYF.

This chain links TRBV4-1 with TRBJ1-1; TRBD1 agrees at 9 bases. The CDR3 sequence is 18 residues long. Germline trimming cut 4 bases from V and 5 bases from J; bases unmatched to any gene: 17. Germline CDR1 and CDR2: MGHRA and YSYEKL. The DNA for the CDR3 is TGCGCCAGCAGCCTAAGGACAGGGGAGCCAATTAGGGATACTGAAGCTTTCTTT. It codes for CASSLRTGEPIRDTEAFF.

J is TRBJ2-3 and V is TRBV6-1, with 16 nucleotides matching TRBD2. CDR1 and CDR2 from the germline V gene are MNHNS and SASEGT. Trimming at V came to 7 bases and at J to 6 bases, leaving 4 bases not matched to a gene. The CDR3 is made up of 15 amino acids. CDR3 coding DNA: TGTGCCAGCATCCCGGGACTAGCGGGAGGGGATACGCAGTATTTT. Its protein is CASIPGLAGGDTQYF.

The chain carries TRBV5-1 and TRBJ2-2; D is unclear. The CDR3 spans 15 residues. Trimming took 3 bases from V and 4 from J, leaving 13 bases between them. CDR1 SGHRS and CDR2 YFSETQ come from the germline V gene. Here the CDR3 reads CASSWDNRATGELFF. CDR3 DNA: TGCGCCAGCAGCTGGGATAATCGTGCCACCGGGGAGCTGTTTTTT.

The rearrangement joins TRBV20-1 to TRBJ1-1; D call uncertain. Germline CDR1 and CDR2: DFQATT and SNEGSKA (reference sequence). This CDR3 has 14 residues. V lost 6 bases, J lost 4 bases, and 18 bases lay in between. The CDR3 DNA follows: TGCAGTGCCTCAGACCCTCTGGGAGGCACTGAAGCTTTCTTT. It encodes CSASDPLGGTEAFF.

CDR3 coding DNA: TGCAGTGCTAGCAGACAGAGAACGAACACTGAAGCTTTCTTT. This translates into CSASRQRTNTEAFF. The rearrangement joins TRBV20-1 to TRBJ1-1, with D tentatively TRBD1 (5 bases). Germline V gene sequence: CDR1 DFQATT, CDR2 SNEGSKA (reference sequence). The CDR3 totals 14 residues. Trimming took 3 bases from V and 1 from J, leaving 12 bases between them.

The table lists this clonotype with a few counts. This chain connects TRBV15 to TRBJ2-5; D may correspond to TRBD1 or TRBD2 (5 bases each). V lost 6 bases to trimming and J lost 5 bases, with 25 bases between them. Germline CDR1 is LNHNV and CDR2 is YYDKDF (reference sequence). The CDR3 has 17 amino acids. DNA for the CDR3: TGTGCCACCAGTTCTCGACCGTCCTGGGGGTCATGGGAGACCCAGTACTTC. This encodes CATSSRPSWGSWETQYF.